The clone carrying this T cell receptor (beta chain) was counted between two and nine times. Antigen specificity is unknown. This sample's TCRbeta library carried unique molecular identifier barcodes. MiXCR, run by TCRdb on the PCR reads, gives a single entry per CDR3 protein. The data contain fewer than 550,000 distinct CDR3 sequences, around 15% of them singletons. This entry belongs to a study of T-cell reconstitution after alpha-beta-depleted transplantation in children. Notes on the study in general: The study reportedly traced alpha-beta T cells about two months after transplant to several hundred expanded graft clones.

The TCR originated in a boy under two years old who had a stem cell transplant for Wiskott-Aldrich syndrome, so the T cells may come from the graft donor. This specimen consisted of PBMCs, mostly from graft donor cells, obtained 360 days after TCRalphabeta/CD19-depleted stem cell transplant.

CDR3 coding DNA: TGCAGTGCCCTGACTAGCGGGACGGCCCAGTACTTC. Translation: CSALTSGTAQYF. This sequence joins TRBV20-1 and TRBJ2-5; TRBD2 matches 11 bases. This CDR3 is 12 amino acids long. Trimming took 6 bases from V and 9 from J; bases not matched to a gene: 6. Germline V CDR1 and CDR2: DFQATT, SNEGSKA (reference sequence).